This T cell receptor beta chain came from a study of T-cell reconstitution after alpha-beta-depleted transplantation in children (dated by TCRdb to the mid-2010s). As for the study more broadly: The study quantitatively tracked T-cell immune reconstitution after TCRalphabeta/CD19-depleted allogeneic hematopoietic cell transplantation in children using TCR repertoire profiling.

This clonotype was seen ten or more times. No cognate antigen has been identified for it. There are no base qualities to consult, and no much larger clone falls within one base. The cysteine opens and the phenylalanine closes a CDR3 of 12 amino acids. The kept DNA is CDR3 alone, 36 bases in frame from the first base. CDR1 and CDR2, looked up from the germline V gene, are MGHRA and YSYEKL. Trimming costs V 5 bases and J 7 bases, and their ends lie 9 bases apart. To prepare the library, PCR was applied. TCRdb lists the instrument as Illumina HiSeq 2500. To normalize quantification of the TCRbeta repertoire, the TCR libraries were built with molecular barcoding that relied on unique molecular identifiers. In TCRdb, the public reads were trimmed at Q25 with fastp and aligned with MiXCR, with productive beta chains retained. Records with the same CDR3 protein are collapsed into one entry carrying the most frequent genes and DNA. In all, the sample holds about 500,000 distinct CDR3 sequences, and 32% of those were seen once. The leading ten clones occupy 2% to 3% of the sample.

The source of this sequence is a human donor who donated a stem cell graft to a child with aplastic anemia. The input for sequencing was PBMCs from the stem cell graft donor, taken from the stem cell graft. The sequence is built from TRBV4-1 and TRBJ2-1; the D gene cannot be named for sure. The bases are TGCGCCAGCAGCTACAACGGAAATGAGCAGTTCTTC. It translates as CASSYNGNEQFF.